This T cell receptor beta chain was obtained from a study of blood T cell repertoires in COVID-19 (TCRdb year 2020). Regarding the study in general: The collaborator samples originated in the United States, Italy and Spain and spanned the acute and convalescent phases of COVID-19. The material from the prospective study consisted of cDNA or gDNA derived from T cells, B-cell-depleted T cells, or PBMCs. Subjects who had been exposed to COVID-19, were actively infected with it, or had recovered from it provided the deeply sampled blood TCRbeta repertoires that made up the dataset. The repertoires were made available in a free public database intended to serve as a resource for research on the immune response to SARS-CoV-2. The samples were drawn from two sources: the first 160 participants of the ongoing ImmuneRACE study, and 1,254 subjects contributed by 6 global collaborators. A de-identified subject ID, COVID-19 status, age in years and sex were almost always included in the sample metadata. Where HLA class I and class II types were available, the types were taken from metadata supplied by the sample provider, not from assay-based typing.

Turning to this clone: This receptor's antigen is unknown. Base qualities are not recorded, but no much larger clone differs from it by a single base.

Whole blood was collected in K2EDTA tubes by collaborating institutions according to the institutions' own protocols. For TCRbeta analysis, collaborators shipped samples as frozen whole blood, isolated PBMCs, or DNA extracted from either of those sample types. What the authors observed across the whole study: Clinical and demographic metadata were provided uncurated, with the amount varying by source and participant.

The CDR1 and CDR2 encoded by the germline V gene (reference sequence) are SGHNT and YYREEE. The junction shows trimming of 7 bases on V and 0 bases on J, and the gene matches do not reach 7 bases of it. Spanning cysteine to phenylalanine, the CDR3 consists of 15 amino acids. The only DNA kept is the CDR3, 45 bases in frame from the first base. The immunoSEQ Assay, a bias-controlled multiplex PCR, was used to amplify TCRbeta CDR3 regions from genomic DNA. The original pipeline was this. Within the assay, amplification of reference gene primers was used to estimate how many nucleated cells each sample contained. Sequence reads were collapsed and filtered to measure the absolute abundance of every unique TCRbeta CDR3 rearrangement. For each sample, productive Simpson clonality was calculated as the square root of Simpson's diversity index over productive rearrangements. TCRdb re-hosts the immuneACCESS table, in-frame sequences only. Its copies lack some clones; in the studies checked, an unresolved V gene accounts for under half of them, and the cause for the rest is not known. D and trimming come from the DNA, and the V and J calls and clone size come from that table. This sample has 210,000 or so clones in its table, and 84% of those were observed once. About 8% of the sample comes from the top ten.

The V gene is TRBV5-4 and the J gene is TRBJ2-3, with 8 middle bases fitting TRBD2. Sequenced input: peripheral blood. The TCR originated in a woman between 50 and 59 years old with active or convalescent COVID-19. The CDR3 has the sequence CASRASGGSTDTQYF. The nucleotides read TGTGCCAGCCGGGCGAGCGGGGGTAGCACAGATACGCAGTATTTT.